This T cell receptor (beta chain) was obtained from a study of blood T cell repertoires in COVID-19 (dated by TCRdb to 2018 to 2021). As for the study more broadly: Collaborator samples came from the United States, Italy and Spain and covered acute and convalescent phases of COVID-19. Subjects who had been exposed to COVID-19, were actively infected with it, or had recovered from it provided the deeply sampled blood TCRbeta repertoires that made up the dataset. Where available, HLA class I and class II types were obtained from metadata supplied by the sample provider rather than from assay-based typing. The repertoires were made available in a free public database intended to serve as a resource for research on the immune response to SARS-CoV-2. A de-identified subject ID, COVID-19 status, age in years and sex were almost always included in the sample metadata. The prospective study material was composed of cDNA or gDNA derived from T cells, B-cell-depleted T cells, or PBMCs. The samples were drawn from the first 160 participants of the ongoing ImmuneRACE study and from 1,200 or so subjects provided by 6 global collaborators.

Results and caveats for the whole study, not just this receptor: The amount of clinical and demographic metadata varied by source and participant and was provided uncurated.

Whole blood was collected in K2EDTA tubes by collaborating institutions according to the institutions' own protocols. For TCRbeta analysis, collaborators shipped samples as frozen whole blood, isolated PBMCs, or DNA extracted from either of those sample types. The immunoSEQ Assay, a bias-controlled multiplex PCR, was used to amplify TCRbeta CDR3 regions from genomic DNA. In the original analysis: Nucleated cell counts per sample were estimated from amplification of reference gene primers within the assay. Sequence reads were collapsed and filtered to measure the absolute abundance of every unique TCRbeta CDR3 rearrangement. For each sample, productive Simpson clonality was calculated by taking the square root of Simpson's diversity index across productive rearrangements. TCRdb retrieved this table from immuneACCESS and kept in-frame rearrangements only. Not all clones are present; in checked studies, unresolved V genes account for under half, and no reason is known for the remainder. V and J calls and clone size follow that table, whereas D and trimming were derived from the DNA. In this sample the table shows about 56,000 clones, around four fifths of which occur a single time. About an eighth of the sample lies in the top ten.

Counted from cysteine to phenylalanine, this CDR3 has 14 amino acids. Only CDR3 DNA remains: 42 bases, in frame from the first base. CDR1 and CDR2, looked up from the germline V gene, are MNHEY and SVGEGT. The junction shows trimming of 2 bases on V and 1 base on J, plus 8 bases between the germline ends. Concerning this clone itself: There is no known antigen for this receptor. One base away there is no much larger clone; base qualities are not given.

Sequencing input: peripheral blood. The chain is encoded by TRBV6-2 or TRBV6-3 joined to TRBJ1-1, with TRBD1 as a weak D call on 5 bases. The clonotype was recovered from a woman older than 75 with acute or convalescent COVID-19. The DNA sequence follows: TGTGCCAGCAGTTACCCGACAGAGAACACTGAAGCTTTCTTT. Translated, this is CASSYPTENTEAFF.